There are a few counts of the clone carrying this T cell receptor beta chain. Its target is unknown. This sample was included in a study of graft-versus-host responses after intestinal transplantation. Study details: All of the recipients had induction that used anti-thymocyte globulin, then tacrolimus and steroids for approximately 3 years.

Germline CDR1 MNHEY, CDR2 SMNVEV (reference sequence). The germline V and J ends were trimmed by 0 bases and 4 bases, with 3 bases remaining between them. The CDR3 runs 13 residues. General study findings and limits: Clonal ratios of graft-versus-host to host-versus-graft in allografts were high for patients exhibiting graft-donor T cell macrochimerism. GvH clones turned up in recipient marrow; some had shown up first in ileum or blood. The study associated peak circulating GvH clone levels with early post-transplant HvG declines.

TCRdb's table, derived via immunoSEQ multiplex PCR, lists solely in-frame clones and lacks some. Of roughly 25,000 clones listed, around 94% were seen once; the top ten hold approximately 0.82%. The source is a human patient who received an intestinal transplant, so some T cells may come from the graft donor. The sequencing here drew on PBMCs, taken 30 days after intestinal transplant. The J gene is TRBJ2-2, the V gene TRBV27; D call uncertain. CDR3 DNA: TGTGCCAGCAGTTTATCGGCCACCGGGGAGCTGTTTTTT. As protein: CASSLSATGELFF.